The entry below gives a single T cell receptor beta chain sequence along with its context. Antigen specificity is unknown. The time point: pre-sensitization, week 0. Documented treatment: therapeutic diphenylcyclopropenone sensitization with weekly scalp DPC. The library labeled individual cDNA molecules by adding unique molecular identifiers to them. TCRdb passed the RACE reads through MiXCR, listing each CDR3 protein once. This table has about 300,000 distinct CDR3 sequences, around 5.5% appearing once. This entry is derived from a study of human T cells and chemical hapten exposure. Looking at the study overall: The study lasted around 24 weeks, and patients were dosed weekly with diphenylcyclopropenone on the scalp throughout. Findings of the study overall: The study found that PT1 expanded TCR counts correlated positively with patch test score.

CDR1 and CDR2 (germline): MNHEY, SMNVEV (reference sequence). Trimming took 5 bases from V and 4 from J, leaving 17 bases between them. The length of the CDR3 is 16 residues. The chain is built from TRBV27 and TRBJ2-2; tentative D call: TRBD2 (6 bases). The clonotype originates from a woman between 18 and 30 years old with alopecia areata. Some clones in this sample may be carry-over from other donors' samples. The sample was whole blood, taken in connection with sensitization to the hapten diphenylcyclopropenone (DPC). In DNA, the CDR3 is TGTGCCAGCAGTATACAGCTGCCCGGGGGCACCGGGGAGCTGTTTTTT. Translating gives CASSIQLPGGTGELFF.